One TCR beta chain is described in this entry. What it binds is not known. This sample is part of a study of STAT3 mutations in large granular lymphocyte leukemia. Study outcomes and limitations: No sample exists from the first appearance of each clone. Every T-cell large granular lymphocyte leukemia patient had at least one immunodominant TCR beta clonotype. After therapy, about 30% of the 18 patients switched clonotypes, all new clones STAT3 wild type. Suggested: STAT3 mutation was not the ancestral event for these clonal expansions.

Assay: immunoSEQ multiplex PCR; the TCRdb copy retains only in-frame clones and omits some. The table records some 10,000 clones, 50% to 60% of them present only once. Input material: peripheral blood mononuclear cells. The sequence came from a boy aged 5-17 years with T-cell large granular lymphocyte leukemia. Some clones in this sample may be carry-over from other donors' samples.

In DNA form, the CDR3 reads TGTGCCTGGGGGGCTACAGGGGGAGCACAGCCCCAGCATTTT. This encodes CAWGATGGAQPQHF. The chain links TRBV30 to TRBJ1-5; TRBD1 agrees at 8 bases. The V and J ends lost 5 bases and 7 bases, in that order; junction bases with no gene match: 10. The CDR3 spans 14 residues. CDR1 and CDR2 (germline): GTSNPN, SVGIG (reference sequence). The full variable domain, completed using reference TRBV30 and TRBJ1-5, is SQTIHQWPATLVQPVGSPLSLECTVEGTSNPNLYWYRQAAGRGLQLLFYSVGIGQISSEVPQNLSASRPQDRQFILSSKKLLLSDSGFYLCAWGATGGAQPQHFGDGTRLSIL.